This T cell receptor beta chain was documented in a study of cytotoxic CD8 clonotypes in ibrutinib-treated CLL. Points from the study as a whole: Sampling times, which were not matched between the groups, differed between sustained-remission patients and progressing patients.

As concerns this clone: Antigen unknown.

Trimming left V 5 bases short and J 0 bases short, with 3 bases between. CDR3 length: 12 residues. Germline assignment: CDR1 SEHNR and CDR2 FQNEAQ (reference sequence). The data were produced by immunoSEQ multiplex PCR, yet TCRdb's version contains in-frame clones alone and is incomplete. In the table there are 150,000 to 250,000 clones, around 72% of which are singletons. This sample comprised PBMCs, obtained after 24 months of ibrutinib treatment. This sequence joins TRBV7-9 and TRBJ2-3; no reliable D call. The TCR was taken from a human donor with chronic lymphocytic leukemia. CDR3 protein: CASSGSTDTQYF. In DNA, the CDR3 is TGTGCCAGCAGCGGGAGCACAGATACGCAGTATTTT.